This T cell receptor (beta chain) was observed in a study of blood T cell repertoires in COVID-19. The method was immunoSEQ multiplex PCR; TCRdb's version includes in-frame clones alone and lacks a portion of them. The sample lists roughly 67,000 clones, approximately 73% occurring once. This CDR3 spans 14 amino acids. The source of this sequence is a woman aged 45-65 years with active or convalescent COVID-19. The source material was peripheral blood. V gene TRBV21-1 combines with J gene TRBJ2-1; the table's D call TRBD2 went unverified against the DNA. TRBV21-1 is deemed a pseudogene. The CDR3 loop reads CASSTSEAYNEQFF. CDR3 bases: TGTGCCAGTTCCACTAGCGAGGCCTACAATGAGCAGTTCTTC.